Included here is one T cell receptor (beta chain) sequence, with context. What it binds is unknown. 5'RACE template switching produced TCR cDNA carrying a universal primer site and UMIs. TCRdb re-analysed the 5' RACE reads in MiXCR, keeping a single row per CDR3 protein. Among roughly 120,000 distinct CDR3 sequences listed, more than 7.5% were seen once. These data are taken from a study of T cells after yellow fever vaccination. Study background: Fractions low in cell number were prepared with SMART-Seq v4 Ultra Low Input. Study-level points and caveats: Most clones from primary vaccination resurfaced after the booster (around 95% CD4, 88% CD8). Though it reached lower strength, the secondary response hit its peak faster, day 5 versus 15.

Germline values: CDR1 KGHSH, CDR2 LQKENI. The CDR3 is 13 amino acids. V was pared by 3 bases and J by 0 bases, with 5 bases between. The V gene is TRBV18, the J gene TRBJ2-5; D not certain. This clonotype was sampled from a man between 25 and 39 years old who received the YFV17D yellow fever vaccine. The sequencing used CD8+ T cells sorted from PBMCs, collected 45 days after the yellow fever booster vaccination. DNA of the CDR3: TGTGCCAGCTCACCCCAGGACCAAGAGACCCAGTACTTC. Encoded protein: CASSPQDQETQYF.